The 20 T cell receptor beta chains below all came from one sample that was sequenced in a study of response to subunit inactivated influenza vaccine listed by TCRdb under 2018. Library generation was performed with RT-PCR. The sequencing machine was an Illumina HiSeq 2500. TCRdb cleaned the public reads at Q25 with fastp, built clones with MiXCR and kept in-frame beta chains. Records with the same CDR3 protein are collapsed into one entry carrying the most frequent genes and DNA. The sample table shows about 540,000 distinct CDR3 sequences, and approximately 14% are seen once. The ten largest clones represent approximately 10% of the sample. Sequencing used PBMCs from blood, obtained about 12 days after vaccination. These receptors were obtained from a man aged 50 or older who received an inactivated influenza vaccine. Donor details come from another sample of the same person, matched by shared clones.

This clonotype was counted between two and nine times. The chain uses TRBV29-1 and TRBJ2-7; no firm D call. V shed 4 bases and J shed 7 bases, with 14 bases lying between them. CDR1 and CDR2 (germline): SQVTM, ANQGSEA. This CDR3 contains 12 residues. This CDR3 reads CSVAVLDLEQYF. The DNA for the CDR3 is TGCAGCGTTGCCGTCCTAGACTTAGAGCAGTACTTC.

This rearrangement joins TRBV3-1 to TRBJ1-2; D unresolved. There are 14 residues in the CDR3. CDR1 and CDR2 (germline): LGHDT, YNNKEL (reference sequence). V was pared by 0 bases and J by 4 bases, with 9 bases between. The CDR3 is CASSQDGQLYGYTF. In DNA, the CDR3 is TGTGCCAGCAGCCAAGACGGGCAGCTCTATGGCTACACCTTC.

The rearrangement uses TRBV6-1 and TRBJ2-2; TRBD2 matches at 10 bases. The CDR3 loop spans 16 amino acids. CDR1 is MNHNS, CDR2 SASEGT, per germline. The trim removed 5 bases at V and 1 base at J, leaving 4 bases unmatched. CDR3 region: CASSQPSGGNTGELFF. CDR3 DNA sequence: TGTGCCAGCAGTCAGCCTAGCGGGGGGAACACCGGGGAGCTGTTTTTT.

This clonotype was seen at least ten times. This chain links TRBV5-1 with TRBJ2-1; 7 bases align to TRBD2. V lost 1 base, J lost 4 bases, and 5 bases stayed unmatched. Germline assignment: CDR1 SGHRS and CDR2 YFSETQ. This CDR3 is built from 15 residues. Here the CDR3 reads CASSLPLAVYNEQFF. The CDR3 region has the DNA TGCGCCAGCAGCTTGCCGCTAGCGGTTTACAATGAGCAGTTCTTC.

This clonotype has ten or more counts. The chain links TRBV5-1 to TRBJ2-3; 8 positions match TRBD2. The CDR3 loop spans 13 amino acids. Germline lookup yields CDR1 SGHRS and CDR2 YFSETQ. Trimming took 3 bases from V and 6 from J; bases not matched to a gene: 3. The CDR3 protein is CASSSRLADTQYF. The CDR3 bases are TGCGCCAGCAGCTCCCGACTAGCGGATACGCAGTATTTT.

The chain is built from TRBV6-1 and TRBJ2-7; 9 bases are shared with TRBD1. This CDR3 spans 14 amino acids. V was pared by 6 bases and J by 3 bases, with 6 bases of the junction left unmatched. The germline gives CDR1 MNHNS, CDR2 SASEGT. The CDR3 reads CASRKTGGGYEQYF. The CDR3, as DNA: TGTGCCAGCAGGAAAACAGGGGGCGGCTACGAGCAGTACTTC.

The V call is TRBV5-6, the J call TRBJ2-7; D possibly corresponds to TRBD1 (5 bases). V gave up 0 bases and J gave up 2 bases, with 18 bases separating them. In germline, CDR1 is SGHDT, CDR2 YYEEEE. The CDR3 totals 17 residues. CDR3 nucleotide sequence: TGTGCCAGCAGCTTGGGTCAGTTACGACAGAGCGCCTACGAGCAGTACTTC. Its protein product is CASSLGQLRQSAYEQYF.

The rearrangement links TRBV6-2 or TRBV6-3 to TRBJ1-5, with D possibly being TRBD1 (6 bases). The germline V and J ends were trimmed by 2 bases and 1 base, with 9 bases remaining between them. This CDR3 is built from 15 residues. The V gene's germline CDR1 is MNHEY and CDR2 SVGEGT. CDR3 DNA sequence: TGTGCCAGCAGTTACGCACAGGGAAGCAATCAGCCCCAGCATTTT. Translating it yields CASSYAQGSNQPQHF.

This clonotype appeared a few times. This chain's CDR3 is CASSYLASGRNEQFF. In DNA form, the CDR3 reads TGTGCCAGCAGTTACCTCGCTAGCGGTCGGAATGAGCAGTTCTTC. The rearrangement uses TRBV6-2 or TRBV6-3 and TRBJ2-1; TRBD2 aligns across 7 bases. The CDR3 is 15 residues long. In germline, CDR1 is MNHEY, CDR2 SVGEGT. The V gene end was trimmed by 2 bases and the J gene end by 7 bases; junction bases not matched to a gene: 8.

CDR3 amino acids: CAKSRGVYNEQFF. The CDR3 nucleotides are TGTGCCAAAAGCAGGGGGGTCTACAATGAGCAGTTCTTC. V and J are TRBV2 and TRBJ2-1, with D possibly being TRBD1 (7 bases). Germline V gene lookup returns CDR1 SNHLY and CDR2 FYNNEI. The CDR3 consists of 13 residues. V lost 10 bases to trimming and J lost 3 bases, with 13 bases between them.

The chain links TRBV6-6 to TRBJ1-1; no clear D. This CDR3 spans 12 amino acids. Germline V CDR1 and CDR2: MNHNY, SVGAGI (reference sequence). Trimming stripped 6 bases from V and 6 bases from J, with 11 bases between. CDR3 loop: CASRPGLSEAFF. CDR3 coding DNA: TGTGCCAGCAGACCAGGCCTCTCTGAAGCTTTCTTT.

The rearrangement joins TRBV10-3 to TRBJ2-7, with 8 nucleotides matching TRBD1. Germline V gives CDR1 ENHRY, CDR2 SYGVKD. V trimming: 7 bases; J trimming: 3 bases; junction bases outside the gene matches: 5. This CDR3 region has 13 residues. The CDR3 region has the DNA TGTGCCATCACCTGGGACAGGTTCTACGAGCAGTACTTC. Amino acid sequence: CAITWDRFYEQYF.

This clonotype was detected only a few times. The chain combines TRBV20-1 with TRBJ2-3, with 8 bases lining up with TRBD2. V gave up 4 bases and J gave up 2 bases; unmatched junction bases: 5. CDR3 length: 14 amino acids. Germline assignment: CDR1 DFQATT and CDR2 SNEGSKA (reference sequence). CDR3 protein: CSATAGGPTDTQYF. CDR3 coding DNA: TGCAGTGCTACTGCGGGGGGCCCCACAGATACGCAGTATTTT.

There are a few counts of this clonotype. The J gene is TRBJ2-2, the V gene TRBV14; no definite D call. Germline assignment: CDR1 SGHDN and CDR2 FVKESK. V was cut by 2 bases and J by 4 bases, with 11 bases left in between. The CDR3 totals 15 residues. The CDR3 DNA sequence: TGTGCCAGCAGCCAATTCAGGCCCGGCACCGGGGAGCTGTTTTTT. This codes for CASSQFRPGTGELFF.

This clonotype was seen repeatedly, ten times or more. The gene calls are TRBV29-1 and TRBJ2-1, with D possibly TRBD2 on 6 matching bases. The germline gives CDR1 SQVTM, CDR2 ANQGSEA. The V end was cut by 6 bases, the J end by 4 bases, with 19 bases between. The CDR3 runs to 15 residues. The CDR3 is CSVPGGLAPYNEQFF. CDR3 nucleotides: TGCAGCGTGCCCGGTGGGCTAGCGCCTTACAATGAGCAGTTCTTC.

This sequence joins TRBV29-1 and TRBJ1-4; 7 nucleotides agree with TRBD1. CDR3 length: 13 amino acids. J gave up 6 bases and V 1 base, and 2 bases lay outside the gene matches. Germline V gene lookup returns CDR1 SQVTM and CDR2 ANQGSEA. CDR3 in DNA: TGCAGCGTTGAAGGACAGGGAGATGAAAAACTGTTTTTT. Protein sequence: CSVEGQGDEKLFF.

CDR3: CATSRVSLRGNEQFF. CDR3 nucleotide sequence: TGTGCCACCAGCAGAGTTTCCCTTAGAGGCAATGAGCAGTTCTTC. The chain recombines TRBV15 with TRBJ2-1; D unresolved. The CDR3 spans 15 residues. Trimming stripped 1 base from V and 6 bases from J, with 13 bases between. Per germline, CDR1 LNHNV and CDR2 YYDKDF (reference sequence).

This chain uses TRBV4-3 with TRBJ2-7; 10 bases are a match to TRBD2. V trimming: 1 base; J trimming: 2 bases; junction bases outside the gene matches: 5. This CDR3 has 16 residues. Germline V lookup: CDR1 LGHNA, CDR2 YSLEER. CDR3 loop: CASSQASGSSTYEQYF. CDR3 nucleotide sequence: TGCGCCAGCAGCCAAGCTAGCGGGAGTTCGACCTACGAGCAGTACTTC.

The genes are TRBV6-6 and TRBJ2-5; D is unclear. The CDR3 totals 12 residues. Germline CDR1 MNHNY, CDR2 SVGAGI (reference sequence). As DNA, the CDR3 is TGTGCTTATGGAGACACCCAAGAGACCCAGTACTTC. It yields the protein CAYGDTQETQYF.

This clonotype was observed a handful of times. The V and J genes are TRBV6-5 and TRBJ2-7, with 9 bases fitting TRBD1. V shed 2 bases, J shed 3 bases, and the junction held 2 bases outside the gene matches. The CDR3 runs 14 residues. Germline V gene data show CDR1 as MNHEY and CDR2 as SVGAGI. The CDR3 spells CASSYTGQGYEQYF. The CDR3 DNA reads as TGTGCCAGCAGTTACACGGGACAGGGCTACGAGCAGTACTTC.